The 30 T cell receptor beta chains below all came from one sample that was sequenced in a study of T cell responses to AZD1222 COVID-19 vaccine. Only in-frame clones appear in the TCRdb table, and some are missing; sequencing was by immunoSEQ multiplex PCR. Here the sample spans roughly 190,000 clones, approximately 91% being singletons. The source was peripheral blood, collected on day 0 of AZD1222 vaccination. Receptor source: an adult in good health.

The chain uses TRBV28 and TRBJ1-3, with D unresolved. V lost 6 bases to trimming and J lost 4 bases, with 16 bases between them. The CDR3 loop spans 15 amino acids. The germline V gene encodes CDR1 MDHEN and CDR2 SYDVKM. As DNA, the CDR3 is TGTGCCAGCAGCTGGGATTGGGGTGGAGGAAACACCATATATTTT. It translates to CASSWDWGGGNTIYF.

The chain combines TRBV18 with TRBJ2-2; a weak D match, TRBD2 (5 bases). This CDR3 contains 15 residues. Per germline, CDR1 KGHSH and CDR2 LQKENI. The V end was cut by 2 bases, the J end by 4 bases, with 11 bases between. This CDR3 reads CASSPTGLRTGELFF. The CDR3 nucleotides are TGTGCCAGCTCACCAACGGGATTGCGCACCGGGGAGCTGTTTTTT.

The rearrangement joins TRBV6-5 to TRBJ2-1, with D tentatively TRBD1 (6 bases). This CDR3 spans 13 amino acids. With 6 bases removed from V and 0 bases from J, the gap between germline ends came to 6 bases. Germline V gene lookup returns CDR1 MNHEY and CDR2 SVGAGI. The CDR3 loop reads CASRDSSYNEQFF. The CDR3 DNA is TGTGCCAGCAGGGACAGCTCCTACAATGAGCAGTTCTTC.

The V and J genes are TRBV9 and TRBJ1-1, with D hard to call. V gave up 4 bases and J gave up 0 bases, with 13 bases separating them. Per germline, CDR1 SGDLS and CDR2 YYNGEE. The CDR3 covers 15 residues. The CDR3 protein is CASSPIGRMNTEAFF. CDR3 DNA sequence: TGTGCCAGCAGCCCCATTGGGAGAATGAACACTGAAGCTTTCTTT. Filled out from reference TRBV9 and TRBJ1-1, the complete variable domain reads DSGVTQTPKHLITATGQRVTLRCSPRSGDLSVYWYQQSLDQGLQFLIQYYNGEERAKGNILERFSAQQFPDLHSELNLSSLELGDSALYFCASSPIGRMNTEAFFGQGTRLTVV.

V and J are TRBV4-2 and TRBJ2-2; tentatively, D is TRBD1 (6 bases). Germline assignment: CDR1 LGHNA and CDR2 YNFKEQ. V was pared by 0 bases and J by 9 bases, with 11 bases between. There are 14 residues in the CDR3. The DNA for the CDR3 is TGTGCCAGCAGCCAAGACGAAGGGGACAGGGAGCTGTTTTTT. Translating gives CASSQDEGDRELFF.

CDR3 region: CASSLTAGVGYNEQFF. CDR3 DNA sequence: TGCGCCAGCAGCTTGACCGCGGGAGTTGGCTACAATGAGCAGTTCTTC. The V and J genes are TRBV5-1 and TRBJ2-1, with TRBD2 matching 7 bases. V trimming: 1 base; J trimming: 3 bases; junction bases outside the gene matches: 7. The length of the CDR3 is 16 residues. Germline assignment: CDR1 SGHRS and CDR2 YFSETQ. The complete variable domain, with remaining parts taken from reference TRBV5-1 and TRBJ2-1, reads KAGVTQTPRYLIKTRGQQVTLSCSPISGHRSVSWYQQTPGQGLQFLFEYFSETQRNKGNFPGRFSGRQFSNSRSEMNVSTLELGDSALYLCASSLTAGVGYNEQFFGPGTRLTVL.

The V gene is TRBV5-1, the J gene TRBJ2-1; 7 positions agree with TRBD2. Per the germline V gene, CDR1 is SGHRS and CDR2 is YFSETQ. The CDR3 sequence is 13 residues long. J lost 5 bases, V lost 4 bases, and 3 bases had no gene match. The CDR3 here is CASSPGLDNEQFF. The CDR3 DNA sequence: TGCGCCAGCAGCCCCGGACTAGACAATGAGCAGTTCTTC.

This clone has a single count. J is TRBJ2-7 and V is TRBV7-6; 10 nucleotides align to TRBD2. Trimming cost V 5 bases and J 6 bases; bases outside gene matches: 10. The V gene's germline CDR1 is SGHVS and CDR2 FNYEAQ. The CDR3 is 15 amino acids. The CDR3 DNA follows: TGTGCCAGCAGCACCGAAGCGGGAGGGCCGGGCGAGCAGTACTTC. Translation gives CASSTEAGGPGEQYF.

The chain links TRBV5-4 to TRBJ1-1, with a tentative D call TRBD1 (6 bases). The germline V and J ends were trimmed by 0 bases and 0 bases, with 12 bases remaining between them. Germline assignment: CDR1 SGHNT and CDR2 YYREEE (reference sequence). This CDR3 is built from 16 residues. CDR3 sequence reads: CASSLGRGQLNTEAFF. The CDR3 DNA follows: TGTGCCAGCAGCTTGGGGCGCGGACAGCTGAACACTGAAGCTTTCTTT. The entire variable domain, with the rest obtained from reference TRBV5-4 and TRBJ1-1, is as follows: ETGVTQSPTHLIKTRGQQVTLRCSSQSGHNTVSWYQQALGQGPQFIFQYYREEENGRGNFPPRFSGLQFPNYSSELNVNALELDDSALYLCASSLGRGQLNTEAFFGQGTRLTVV.

V and J are TRBV28 and TRBJ2-7; possible D gene TRBD1, 5 bases. This CDR3 has 14 amino acids. Germline values: CDR1 MDHEN, CDR2 SYDVKM. Trimming cost V 6 bases and J 6 bases, with 18 bases left between them. In DNA form, the CDR3 reads TGTGCCAGCAGCCATCGACAGAAGGGGTCCGAGCAGTACTTC. It is translated as CASSHRQKGSEQYF.

The chain recombines TRBV5-4 with TRBJ2-1; 7 bases agree with TRBD1. V lost 4 bases to trimming and J lost 9 bases; unmatched junction nucleotides: 7. Germline V lookup: CDR1 SGHNT, CDR2 YYREEE (reference sequence). The CDR3 covers 13 residues. This CDR3 is CASSRDSTGEQFF. The CDR3 DNA sequence: TGTGCCAGCAGCCGGGACAGTACGGGTGAGCAGTTCTTC.

The chain is built from TRBV19 and TRBJ2-1; D might be TRBD2 (5 bases). Germline values: CDR1 LNHDA, CDR2 SQIVND (reference sequence). CDR3 length: 17 residues. The ends were cut back, 3 bases at V and 2 bases at J, with 17 bases in the middle. CDR3 loop: CASSISSAAEPYNEQFF. CDR3 nucleotides: TGTGCCAGTAGTATCTCTTCAGCGGCCGAACCCTACAATGAGCAGTTCTTC.

The genes are TRBV9 and TRBJ2-1; D ambiguous. Germline-derived CDR1 and CDR2 are SGDLS and YYNGEE. V gave up 0 bases and J gave up 6 bases, with 13 bases separating them. The CDR3 contains 15 residues. CDR3 in amino acids: CASSVAAPKGNEQFF. In nucleotides, the CDR3 is TGTGCCAGCAGCGTAGCGGCCCCCAAGGGCAATGAGCAGTTCTTC.

This clone is a singleton in its sample. This rearrangement joins TRBV28 to TRBJ1-5; D not resolved. From germline, CDR1 is MDHEN and CDR2 SYDVKM. Trimming cost V 6 bases and J 7 bases, with 10 bases left between them. The CDR3 covers 12 residues. The CDR3 region is CASSQTDQPQHF. In nucleotides, the CDR3 is TGTGCCAGCAGCCAAACAGACCAGCCCCAGCATTTT.

The chain recombines TRBV18 with TRBJ1-4; D unclear. The ends were cut back, 2 bases at V and 8 bases at J, with 21 bases in the middle. Germline CDR1 is KGHSH and CDR2 is LQKENI. This CDR3 has 17 residues. CDR3 in DNA: TGTGCCAGCTCACCAGTTGTCAGCCCCTACCGAGAGGAAAAACTGTTTTTT. It yields the protein CASSPVVSPYREEKLFF.

The V call is TRBV19, the J call TRBJ2-3, with TRBD1 matching over 10 bases. This CDR3 has 15 residues. The V gene end was trimmed by 6 bases and the J gene end by 6 bases; junction bases not matched to a gene: 9. The germline V gene has CDR1 LNHDA and CDR2 SQIVND (reference sequence). The CDR3 DNA follows: TGTGCCAGTAGCATGACAGGGGGCCTTTTGGATACGCAGTATTTT. The encoded protein is CASSMTGGLLDTQYF. The whole variable domain, filled in from reference TRBV19 and TRBJ2-3, reads DGGITQSPKYLFRKEGQNVTLSCEQNLNHDAMYWYRQDPGQGLRLIYYSQIVNDFQKGDIAEGYSVSREKKESFPLTVTSAQKNPTAFYLCASSMTGGLLDTQYFGPGTRLTVL.

The V call is TRBV2, the J call TRBJ1-6, with unresolved D. Deletions cut 6 bases from V and 0 bases from J, with 12 bases between. This CDR3 spans 16 amino acids. Germline V gene data show CDR1 as SNHLY and CDR2 as FYNNEI. The CDR3 is CASREPGSSYNSPLHF. The CDR3 DNA reads TGTGCCAGCAGAGAACCGGGGAGCTCCTATAATTCACCCCTCCACTTT.

This clone has just one count. The chain uses TRBV29-1 and TRBJ1-2, with D maybe TRBD1 (6 bases). The CDR3 is made up of 16 amino acids. Germline CDR1 is SQVTM and CDR2 is ANQGSEA. V gave up 4 bases and J gave up 0 bases, with 18 bases separating them. The CDR3 spells CSVAGFQGPANYGYTF. The CDR3 coding sequence is TGCAGCGTTGCTGGTTTTCAGGGGCCGGCTAACTATGGCTACACCTTC.

This clone appeared once. The chain has TRBV19 and TRBJ1-2; D is undetermined. The CDR3 covers 18 residues. Germline lookup yields CDR1 LNHDA and CDR2 SQIVND (reference sequence). V shed 4 bases and J shed 1 base, with 22 bases lying between them. CDR3: CASSKPREASVLNYGYTF. In DNA form, the CDR3 reads TGTGCCAGTAGTAAGCCTCGGGAGGCCTCCGTACTTAACTATGGCTACACCTTC.

V gene TRBV25-1 combines with J gene TRBJ1-2; 9 nucleotides align to TRBD1. This CDR3 is built from 15 residues. CDR1 is MGHDK, CDR2 SYGVNS, per germline. V shed 6 bases and J 3 bases; nucleotides not matched to a gene: 8. Written as DNA, the CDR3 is TGTGCCAGCAGAAGGTCGGGACAGGGCGACTATGGCTACACCTTC. Protein sequence: CASRRSGQGDYGYTF.

The J gene is TRBJ2-5, the V gene TRBV2; D is possibly TRBD2 (5 bases). Germline CDR1 and CDR2: SNHLY and FYNNEI. There are 10 residues in the CDR3. V lost 7 bases and J 5 bases, leaving 5 bases between the germline ends. CDR3 DNA sequence: TGTGCCAGCACGGGGGAGACCCAGTACTTC. This encodes CASTGETQYF.

This chain uses TRBV19 with TRBJ2-1; D ambiguous. Germline values: CDR1 LNHDA, CDR2 SQIVND (reference sequence). V lost 2 bases and J 9 bases, leaving 11 bases between the germline ends. The CDR3 totals 13 residues. CDR3 DNA sequence: TGTGCCAGTAGTATAAATATCGTGGGTGAGCAGTTCTTC. Residues: CASSINIVGEQFF.

The V gene is TRBV7-2, the J gene TRBJ1-1; 7 nucleotides line up with TRBD1. V dropped 6 bases and J dropped 3; count of bases not matched to a gene: 13. CDR3 size: 16 residues. CDR1 SGHTA and CDR2 FQGNSA come from the germline V gene. Here the CDR3 reads CASSQYNRGVYTEAFF. In nucleotides, the CDR3 is TGTGCCAGCAGTCAATATAACAGGGGCGTATACACTGAAGCTTTCTTT.

J is TRBJ2-1 and V is TRBV10-3, with TRBD2 matching over 11 bases. CDR1 is ENHRY, CDR2 SYGVKD, per germline. CDR3 length: 16 amino acids. The ends lost 3 bases at V and 5 bases at J; junction bases unmatched: 6. The CDR3 bases are TGTGCCATCAGTGAAAAACTAGCGGGGGTAAACAATGAGCAGTTCTTC. It is translated as CAISEKLAGVNNEQFF.

For this clone: Other nucleotide sequences in the sample specify the same CDR3. The V and J genes are TRBV5-1 and TRBJ2-7; no reliable D call. This CDR3 has 13 residues. In germline, CDR1 is SGHRS, CDR2 YFSETQ. V lost 0 bases and J lost 1, with 5 bases in between. CDR3 in amino acids: CASSLAGSYEQYF. For the CDR3, the DNA is TGCGCCAGCAGCTTGGCTGGGTCCTACGAGCAGTACTTC.

The V call is TRBV6-5, the J call TRBJ2-2; TRBD1 might be the D (5 bases). The CDR3 is made up of 13 amino acids. Deletions cut 7 bases from V and 5 bases from J, with 11 bases between. Germline CDR1 reads MNHEY; CDR2 reads SVGAGI. CDR3 sequence: CASTGRVTGELFF. CDR3 DNA sequence: TGTGCCAGCACAGGCAGGGTTACCGGGGAGCTGTTTTTT.

The CDR3 DNA is TGTGCCAGCAGCGTAATGTCAACACAAGAGACCCAGTACTTC. Protein sequence: CASSVMSTQETQYF. V usage is TRBV9 and J usage is TRBJ2-5, with no clear D. There are 14 residues in the CDR3. Trimming pared 1 base from V and 2 bases from J, leaving 9 bases between. CDR1 and CDR2 from the germline V gene are SGDLS and YYNGEE. The entire variable domain, with the rest obtained from reference TRBV9 and TRBJ2-5, is as follows: DSGVTQTPKHLITATGQRVTLRCSPRSGDLSVYWYQQSLDQGLQFLIQYYNGEERAKGNILERFSAQQFPDLHSELNLSSLELGDSALYFCASSVMSTQETQYFGPGTRLLVL.

The V gene is TRBV6-6, the J gene TRBJ2-3; 10 bases are shared with TRBD2. The CDR3 extends over 22 amino acids. J gave up 0 bases and V 6 bases, and 24 bases lay outside the gene matches. Germline CDR1 and CDR2: MNHNY and SVGAGI (reference sequence). CDR3 DNA: TGTGCCAGCAGCTTAACAAGCCCGATTAGCGGGGGGCGAACCGCTAGCACAGATACGCAGTATTTT. Translated, it gives CASSLTSPISGGRTASTDTQYF.

V usage is TRBV4-3 and J usage is TRBJ2-7; 7 bases are a match to TRBD1. CDR1 is LGHNA, CDR2 YSLEER, per germline. J gave up 0 bases and V 4 bases, and 3 bases lay outside the gene matches. The CDR3 length is 14 residues. CDR3 sequence: CASSPGTVSYEQYF. CDR3 nucleotide sequence: TGCGCCAGCAGCCCCGGGACAGTCTCCTACGAGCAGTACTTC.

This chain connects TRBV6-1 to TRBJ2-4; D not certain. The CDR3 consists of 20 residues. V lost 3 bases and J lost 0, with 24 bases in between. Germline lookup yields CDR1 MNHNS and CDR2 SASEGT. The CDR3 sequence: CASSEFPATQIPLAKNIQYF. The CDR3 DNA reads TGTGCCAGCAGTGAGTTTCCGGCCACACAGATTCCCCTAGCCAAAAACATTCAGTACTTC.